The 17 T cell receptor beta chains below were found in one sample sequenced in a study of spatial heterogeneity in lung cancer. Sample time point: blood taken at disease recurrence. Unsorted whole RNA samples from tumor, nontumor lung or frozen PBMC were sequenced. TCRdb re-derived calls from the 5' RACE reads in MiXCR, one entry per CDR3 protein. The sample lists about 9,700 distinct CDR3 sequences; over 3% were seen once. This specimen was PBMCs, taken at recurrence. The receptors were sampled from a female donor with early-stage non-small cell lung cancer.

This clonotype occurred many times. With the library built for alpha chains, this beta chain is off target and its frequency is not meaningful. The V call is TRBV11-3, the J call TRBJ2-2; D not resolved. The length of the CDR3 is 13 residues. Between the trimmed V and J ends, which lost 2 bases and 4 bases, there was a span of 5 bases. Germline V lookup: CDR1 SGHNT, CDR2 YENEEA. CDR3 sequence (DNA): TGTGCCAGCAGCTTACAAACCACCGGGGAGCTGTTTTTT. Translated, it gives CASSLQTTGELFF. Variable domain in full (rest from reference TRBV11-3 and TRBJ2-2): EAGVVQSPRYKIIEKKQPVAFWCNPISGHNTLYWYLQNLGQGPELLIRYENEEAVDDSQLPKDRFSAERLKGVDSTLKIQPAELGDSAVYLCASSLQTTGELFFGEGSRLTVL.

This clonotype has at least ten counts. Within a library made for alpha chains, this beta chain is off target, and its count is uninformative. The V call is TRBV6-5, the J call TRBJ2-3, with D possibly TRBD2 on 5 matching bases. CDR3 length: 12 amino acids. V was shortened by 0 bases and J by 11 bases, with 9 bases between the two germline ends. Germline CDR1 reads MNHEY; CDR2 reads SVGAGI. The CDR3 loop reads CASSYSSEGQYF. Written as DNA, the CDR3 is TGTGCCAGCAGTTACTCCAGTGAGGGGCAGTATTTT.

This clonotype occurred many times. Because this beta chain is a stray read in a library intended to capture alpha chains, its abundance should not be given much weight. The chain has TRBV6-5 and TRBJ2-7, with D possibly being TRBD1 or TRBD2 (5 bases each). The CDR3 is 15 residues long. From germline, CDR1 is MNHEY and CDR2 SVGAGI. Trimming shortened V by 0 bases and J by 2 bases, and 11 bases separated the two germline ends. CDR3 sequence: CASSYSRDPTYEQYF. The CDR3 DNA follows: TGTGCCAGCAGTTACTCGAGGGACCCGACCTACGAGCAGTACTTC.

This clonotype was counted at least ten times. At one end the junction does not follow the germline gene, possibly because of a read error. This beta chain slipped into a library made for alpha chains as a stray read, so its size is not meaningful. V usage is TRBV7-9 and J usage is TRBJ1-4, with D maybe TRBD1 (5 bases). The CDR3 length is 16 residues. CDR1 SEHNR and CDR2 FQNEAQ come from the germline V gene (reference sequence). The CDR3 DNA reads TGTGCCAACAGCTTTGTGGGACGGGGGTATTACGAAAAACTGTTTTTT. As protein: CANSFVGRGYYEKLFF. Full variable domain (rest looked up from reference TRBV7-9 and TRBJ1-4): DTGVSQNPRHKITKRGQNVTFRCDPISEHNRLYWYRQTLGQGPEFLTYFQNEAQLEKSRLLSDRFSAERPKGSFSTLEIQRTEQGDSAMYLCANSFVGRGYYEKLFFGSGTQLSVL.

Of note for this clonotype: Found in a library prepared for alpha chains, this beta chain is an off-target read, and its abundance has little meaning. The chain links TRBV5-1 to TRBJ1-2; 7 bases match TRBD1. The germline gives CDR1 SGHRS, CDR2 YFSETQ. The CDR3 covers 14 residues. V was pared by 5 bases and J by 5 bases, with 9 bases of the junction left unmatched. In DNA form, the CDR3 reads TGCGCCAGCAGATCTGGGACAGAGCTTTATGGCTACACCTTC. Its translation is CASRSGTELYGYTF.

This clonotype was counted many times. The size of this beta chain means little, since it is a stray read in a library made for alpha chains. The genes are TRBV7-2 and TRBJ2-5; a possible D gene is TRBD1 (7 bases). The CDR3 has 15 residues. Germline lookup yields CDR1 SGHTA and CDR2 FQGNSA. Deletions cut 4 bases from V and 9 bases from J, with 21 bases between. The CDR3 region is CASSSSPGGSGSQYF. As DNA, the CDR3 is TGTGCCAGCAGCTCATCCCCAGGGGGAAGCGGGTCCCAGTACTTC. Full variable domain (rest looked up from reference TRBV7-2 and TRBJ2-5): GAGVSQSPSNKVTEKGKDVELRCDPISGHTALYWYRQSLGQGLEFLIYFQGNSAPDKSGLPSDRFSAERTGGSVSTLTIQRTQQEDSAVYLCASSSSPGGSGSQYFGPGTRLLVL.

This clonotype ranks as medium-sized (0.01 to 0.1%). Because the library targeted alpha chains, this beta chain is an off-target read whose size means little. The chain links TRBV21-1 to TRBJ2-7; no DNA check was done on the table's D call, TRBD2. TRBV21-1 is deemed a pseudogene. The CDR3 totals 14 residues. The CDR3 sequence: CASSRTSGTSEQYF. In nucleotides, the CDR3 is TGTGCCAGCAGCAGAACTAGCGGGACAAGCGAGCAGTACTTC.

This clonotype was recorded many times. As an off-target read in a library built for alpha chains, this beta chain has a frequency of little significance. V gene TRBV20-1 combines with J gene TRBJ2-7; D is possibly TRBD1 (5 bases). This CDR3 region has 15 residues. Trimming pared 3 bases from V and 0 bases from J, leaving 15 bases between. Germline V CDR1 and CDR2: DFQATT, SNEGSKA (reference sequence). CDR3 sequence: CSASRVWIGSYEQYF. Written as DNA, the CDR3 is TGCAGTGCTAGCAGGGTCTGGATTGGCTCCTACGAGCAGTACTTC.

In its sample, this clonotype was seen many times. Since the library was made to target alpha chains, this beta chain is a stray read and its abundance is not meaningful. The chain uses TRBV2 and TRBJ2-3; 7 bases are shared with TRBD1. Germline assignment: CDR1 SNHLY and CDR2 FYNNEI. J gave up 1 base and V 3 bases, and 4 bases lay outside the gene matches. This CDR3 is built from 15 residues. The CDR3 loop reads CASSDRGSRTDTQYF. The CDR3 bases are TGTGCCAGCAGTGACAGGGGGTCGCGCACAGATACGCAGTATTTT.

This clonotype was seen repeatedly, ten times or more. Little can be read into the size of this beta chain, an off-target read in a library designed for alpha chains. The rearrangement uses TRBV28 and TRBJ2-2; no firm D call. The CDR3 contains 13 residues. Trimming took 5 bases from V and 5 from J, leaving 9 bases between them. CDR1 is MDHEN and CDR2 is SYDVKM in the germline V gene. In DNA form, the CDR3 reads TGTGCCAGCAGTCTCGAGGATACCGGGGAGCTGTTTTTT. Translating gives CASSLEDTGELFF.

This clonotype was seen only a few times. This beta chain lies outside the target of a library built for alpha chains; its clone size means little. The gene calls are TRBV3-1 and TRBJ1-1; weak D call: TRBD1 (6 bases). Germline lookup yields CDR1 LGHDT and CDR2 YNNKEL (reference sequence). Between the trimmed V and J ends, which lost 6 bases and 0 bases, there was a span of 14 bases. This CDR3 contains 15 residues. The CDR3 region has the DNA TGTGCCAGCAGTCAGGGGAATTTGATGAACACTGAAGCTTTCTTT. Protein product: CASSQGNLMNTEAFF.

This clonotype was seen more than once but under ten times. This beta chain came through as a stray read in a library set up for alpha chains, and its size says little. V and J are TRBV14 and TRBJ2-7; unclear D gene. Germline assignment: CDR1 SGHDN and CDR2 FVKESK. V lost 3 bases, J lost 2 bases, and 5 bases lay in between. This CDR3 spans 12 amino acids. The DNA of the CDR3 is TGTGCCAGCAGCCAGTGGGCCTACGAGCAGTACTTC. Encoded protein: CASSQWAYEQYF.

This clonotype came up many times. This beta chain is an off-target read within a library intended for alpha chains, so its frequency means little. J is TRBJ2-5 and V is TRBV20-1, with a possible D match to TRBD2 (6 bases). Trimming cost V 4 bases and J 5 bases, with 20 bases left between them. The CDR3 sequence is 15 residues long. Per the germline V gene, CDR1 is DFQATT and CDR2 is SNEGSKA (reference sequence). The chain's CDR3 is CSAIPLANDQETQYF. The CDR3, as DNA: TGCAGTGCTATACCTCTAGCGAACGATCAGGAGACCCAGTACTTC.

As concerns this clonotype: This beta chain was picked up by a library intended for alpha chains and is off target, so its count carries little meaning. This chain uses TRBV15 with TRBJ2-2; TRBD1 might be the D (5 bases). Germline V gene lookup returns CDR1 LNHNV and CDR2 YYDKDF (reference sequence). V dropped 0 bases and J dropped 4 bases, with 9 bases sitting between them. The CDR3 extends over 15 amino acids. DNA of the CDR3: TGTGCCACCAGCAGAGACAGGGTTGGCACCGGGGAGCTGTTTTTT. Translation: CATSRDRVGTGELFF.

This clonotype occurred many times. Since it is a stray read in a library aimed at alpha chains, this beta chain has a size that is not meaningful. This chain joins TRBV11-2 and TRBJ1-2, with D possibly TRBD1 on 5 matching bases. The germline CDR1 and CDR2 sequences are SGHAT and FQNNGV. V lost 5 bases and J lost 0, with 19 bases in between. This CDR3 spans 17 amino acids. The CDR3: CASSPEGRGRTNYGYTF. The CDR3 region has the DNA TGTGCCAGCAGCCCCGAGGGCCGGGGGAGGACTAACTATGGCTACACCTTC.

This clonotype was recorded at least ten times. Found in a library prepared for alpha chains, this beta chain is an off-target read, and its abundance has little meaning. The chain uses TRBV7-8 and TRBJ1-5; 12 nucleotides line up with TRBD1. In germline, CDR1 is SGHVS, CDR2 FQNEAQ. This CDR3 region has 18 residues. Trimming at V came to 2 bases and at J to 7 bases, leaving 12 bases not matched to a gene. CDR3 DNA sequence: TGTGCCAGCAGCTTATCCGGGACAGGGGGCGCTTGGGGCCAGCCCCAGCATTTT. This sequence encodes CASSLSGTGGAWGQPQHF.

This clonotype was seen repeatedly, ten times or more. This beta chain is an off-target read within a library intended for alpha chains, so its frequency means little. The chain recombines TRBV29-1 with TRBJ1-1, with D possibly matching TRBD1 (6 bases). V gave up 4 bases and J gave up 3 bases, with 12 bases separating them. The germline V gene has CDR1 SQVTM and CDR2 ANQGSEA. The CDR3 totals 13 residues. The CDR3 loop reads CSVGSGGDTEAFF. The CDR3 DNA follows: TGCAGCGTTGGATCTGGGGGCGACACTGAAGCTTTCTTT.